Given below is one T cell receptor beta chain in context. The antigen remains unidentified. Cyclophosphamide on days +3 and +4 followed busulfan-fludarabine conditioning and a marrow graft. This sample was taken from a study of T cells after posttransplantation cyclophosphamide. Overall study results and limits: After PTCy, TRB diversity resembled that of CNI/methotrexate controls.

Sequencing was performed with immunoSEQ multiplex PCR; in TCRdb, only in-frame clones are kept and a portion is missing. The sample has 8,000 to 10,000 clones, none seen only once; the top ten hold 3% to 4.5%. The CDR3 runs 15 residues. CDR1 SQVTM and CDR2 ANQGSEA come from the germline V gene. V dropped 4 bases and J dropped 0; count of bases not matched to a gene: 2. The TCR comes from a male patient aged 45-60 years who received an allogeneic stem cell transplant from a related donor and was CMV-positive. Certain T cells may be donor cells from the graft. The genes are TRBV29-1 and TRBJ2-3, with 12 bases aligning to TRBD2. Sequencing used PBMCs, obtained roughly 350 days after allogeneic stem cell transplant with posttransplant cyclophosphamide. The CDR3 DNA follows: TGCAGCGTTGCCGGGACTAGCGGGAGCACAGATACGCAGTATTTT. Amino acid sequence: CSVAGTSGSTDTQYF.